Listed below are T cell receptor beta chains from one sample, sequenced in a study of T cell responses to AZD1222 COVID-19 vaccine. Clones were read by immunoSEQ multiplex PCR, and TCRdb kept only the in-frame ones, dropping some. The sample lists 150,000 to 200,000 clones, about 90% seen once, with around 2.5% in the top ten. The specimen was peripheral blood, collected on day 0 of MenACWY control vaccination. Receptors originate from an adult in good health. CDR3s include the opening cysteine and the closing phenylalanine or tryptophan. Each record gives: V gene, CDR3 protein.

V: TRBV5-1; CDR3: CASILGPGGTDEKLFF
V: TRBV15; CDR3: CATSTRGANEKLFF
V: TRBV4-1; CDR3: CASSQDLGQAGYEQYF
V: TRBV11-2; CDR3: CASSFGNTEAFF
V: TRBV6-1; CDR3: CASSEAEIYGYTF
V: TRBV5-1; CDR3: CASSLTSTNTEAFF
V: TRBV7-2; CDR3: CASSFTGAGNIQYF
V: TRBV6-5; CDR3: CASRTGGGNTIYF
V: TRBV28; CDR3: CASSFEPGATYGYTF
V: TRBV6-2/TRBV6-3; CDR3: CASSRPGEEQYF
V: TRBV10-3; CDR3: CAISPGPTRTDTQYF
V: TRBV5-1; CDR3: CASSLGSGGPQETQYF
V: TRBV6-5; CDR3: CASRPTWGAAYEQYF
V: TRBV5-6; CDR3: CASSLGQPRPIEQYF
V: TRBV7-2; CDR3: CASSLGTGRSPLHF
V: TRBV24-1; CDR3: CATSDRQGNYGYTF
V: TRBV27; CDR3: CASSSPGTGHEKLFF
V: TRBV19; CDR3: CASSIGRLGGSGYTF
V: TRBV7-2; CDR3: CASCSGLRNEQFF
V: TRBV5-4; CDR3: CASSGGTGITYEQYF
V: TRBV7-9; CDR3: CASSLSGGAPNEQYF
V: TRBV6-5; CDR3: CASSAGTGYEQYF
V: TRBV19; CDR3: CASSPSYNEQFF